This section outlines one TCR beta chain sequence together with its context. This specimen belongs to a study of control samples from healthy donors and cancer patients. TCRdb's table, derived via immunoSEQ multiplex PCR, lists solely in-frame clones and lacks some. The sample includes 4,500 to 7,000 clones, roughly four fifths of them seen just once. Sequencing was performed on formalin-fixed, paraffin-embedded tissue. The TCR sequence derives from a female donor with lung cancer.

CDR3 bases: TGTGCCAGCAGCTTAGATCCGACTAGCACAGATACGCAGTATTTT. Amino acid sequence: CASSLDPTSTDTQYF. The V call is TRBV11-3, the J call TRBJ2-3; D is ambiguous. Germline-derived CDR1 and CDR2 are SGHNT and YENEEA. The CDR3 is 15 amino acids. Trimming took off 0 bases at V and 0 bases at J, with 7 bases between the two ends.